This T cell receptor (beta chain) was identified in a study of CD8+ T cells in alopecia areata. Study observations and caveats: With patients, TCR sharing proved less clear than in mice, a difference possibly related to HLA. Elevated clonality characterized lesional scalp relative to normal scalp, particularly in alopecia totalis/universalis.

RNA was extracted and reverse transcribed into cDNA as the sequencing template. Sequencing used immunoSEQ multiplex PCR; TCRdb keeps in-frame clones, though not all of them. Of roughly 20,000 clones listed, more than 60% were seen once; the top ten hold 4.5%. Trimming removed 3 bases from V and 1 base from J, with 6 bases in between. Germline V gene sequence: CDR1 KGHSH, CDR2 LQKENI. CDR3 length: 13 residues. In the case of this clone: No antigen is known for it.

The CD4+ cells of several biomarker-study patients went through sorting. This sorting yielded CD25+CD127- cells. This chain connects TRBV18 to TRBJ1-1; D possibly corresponds to TRBD1 (5 bases). Sequencing was carried out using CD4+ Tregs sorted from blood. The TCR originated in a human donor with alopecia areata. CDR3 sequence (DNA): TGTGCCAGCTCACCGACAGAGAACACTGAAGCTTTCTTT. This sequence encodes CASSPTENTEAFF. Full variable domain (outside the CDR3, taken from reference TRBV18 and TRBJ1-1): NAGVMQNPRHLVRRRGQEARLRCSPMKGHSHVYWYRQLPEEGLKFMVYLQKENIIDESGMPKERFSAEFPKEGPSILRIQQVVRGDSAAYFCASSPTENTEAFFGQGTRLTVV.